This T cell receptor (beta chain) is drawn from a study of control samples from healthy donors and cancer patients. The CDR3 sequence is 14 residues long. Germline V gene data show CDR1 as LGHDT and CDR2 as YNNKEL (reference sequence). The V end was cut by 8 bases, the J end by 0 bases, with 13 bases between. TCRdb keeps only in-frame clones here, not all; method: immunoSEQ multiplex PCR. The table has approximately 230,000 clones, approximately 80% seen once. This clonotype was sampled from a woman aged 55-69 years with lung cancer. The V call is TRBV3-1 (or the pseudogene TRBV3-2), the J call TRBJ1-1; maybe TRBD1 (5 bases). The material sequenced was PBMCs. The CDR3 region is CASRDDSMNTEAFF. Written as DNA, the CDR3 is TGTGCCAGCCGGGACGATAGTATGAACACTGAAGCTTTCTTT.